The sequence of this T cell receptor beta chain was determined in a study of radiotherapy plus CTLA-4 blockade in lung cancer. Study-wide points: How blood T cell clones changed early, along with interferon-beta, reportedly forecast response best. The study found tumor-derived TCR clones expanded in blood after radiotherapy plus ipilimumab.

Sequenced by immunoSEQ multiplex PCR; TCRdb stores in-frame clones only, minus some. The repertoire consists of tens of thousands of clones, with roughly 83% occurring once and the leading ten covering 7.5% to 9.5%. Trimming cost V 4 bases and J 1 base, with 10 bases left between them. The germline gives CDR1 SGHTA, CDR2 FQGNSA. This CDR3 is 14 amino acids long. On this clone: Antigen: not known.

Receiving focal radiation plus CTLA-4 blockade with ipilimumab were patients who had chemo-refractory metastatic non-small-cell lung cancer. This receptor was obtained from a human donor with non-small cell lung cancer who had a complete response to radiotherapy plus ipilimumab. Material: peripheral blood, obtained from a patient treated with radiotherapy plus ipilimumab. The J gene is TRBJ2-5, the V gene TRBV7-2, with a tentative D call TRBD1 (5 bases). The CDR3 DNA reads TGTGCCAGCAGCTCCCAGGGCCCCCAAGAGACCCAGTACTTC. This encodes CASSSQGPQETQYF.